One sample yielded the 17 T cell receptor beta chains listed below, sequenced in a study of blood T cell repertoires in COVID-19. Here immunoSEQ multiplex PCR was the method, and the copy in TCRdb shows in-frame clones only, minus some. The table shows under 400,000 clones, with over 75% occurring only once. Sequences were obtained from peripheral blood. The receptors stem from a woman between 25 and 40 years old with COVID-19, enrolled during active disease.

The J gene is TRBJ2-4, the V gene TRBV9, with a possible D match to TRBD1 (6 bases). Germline V gene data show CDR1 as SGDLS and CDR2 as YYNGEE. This CDR3 comprises 17 residues. Trimming shortened V by 2 bases and J by 3 bases, and 18 bases separated the two germline ends. The CDR3 DNA reads TGTGCCAGCAGCGTGTCTTCTGGGGGCCTTAGCAAAAACATTCAGTACTTC. It codes for CASSVSSGGLSKNIQYF.

J is TRBJ2-3 and V is TRBV6-5, with a tentative D call TRBD1 (6 bases). Trimming removed 7 bases from V and 3 bases from J, with 14 bases in between. The CDR3 totals 14 residues. Germline CDR1 is MNHEY and CDR2 is SVGAGI. The CDR3 DNA reads TGTGCCAGCACCCCAAGGGGGACAACAGATACGCAGTATTTT. Translated: CASTPRGTTDTQYF.

The genes are TRBV7-3 and TRBJ2-3, with 12 bases lining up with TRBD2. V was clipped by 5 bases and J by 4 bases; unmatched bases: 4. The germline gives CDR1 SGHTA, CDR2 FQGTGA. CDR3 length: 15 residues. The CDR3 sequence: CASSRTSGTADTQYF. DNA of the CDR3: TGTGCCAGCAGCCGGACTAGCGGGACTGCAGATACGCAGTATTTT.

V gene TRBV11-2 combines with J gene TRBJ2-1, with 10 bases that match TRBD2. Unmatched junction bases numbered 1, after V lost 4 bases and J lost 13 bases. The CDR3 has 11 residues. Germline V gives CDR1 SGHAT, CDR2 FQNNGV. In DNA form, the CDR3 reads TGTGCCAGCAGCTCTAGCGGGAGTCAGTTCTTC. Translation gives CASSSSGSQFF. Complete variable domain (other parts from reference TRBV11-2 and TRBJ2-1): EAGVAQSPRYKIIEKRQSVAFWCNPISGHATLYWYQQILGQGPKLLIQFQNNGVVDDSQLPKDRFSAERLKGVDSTLKIQPAKLEDSAVYLCASSSSGSQFFGPGTRLTVL.

This clone appeared once. This rearrangement joins TRBV19 to TRBJ1-5; D perhaps matches TRBD1 (5 bases). This CDR3 has 15 residues. V gave up 7 bases and J gave up 4 bases, with 17 bases separating them. The germline V gene has CDR1 LNHDA and CDR2 SQIVND (reference sequence). In DNA form, the CDR3 reads TGTGCCAGTACCAAGGCGGGTCGGGGGAATCAGCCCCAGCATTTT. This codes for CASTKAGRGNQPQHF.

This clone was picked up one time. This chain uses TRBV15 with TRBJ2-7, with 9 bases that match TRBD1. CDR1 LNHNV and CDR2 YYDKDF come from the germline V gene (reference sequence). This CDR3 is built from 15 residues. Trimming took 3 bases from V and 0 from J; bases not matched to a gene: 3. The CDR3 here is CATSSRDRASYEQYF. The CDR3 DNA follows: TGTGCCACCAGCAGTAGGGACAGGGCCTCCTACGAGCAGTACTTC.

The chain links TRBV7-2 to TRBJ2-7, with 11 bases lining up with TRBD1. V lost 7 bases, J lost 3 bases, and 2 bases stayed unmatched. This CDR3 has 13 residues. Germline loops: CDR1 SGHTA, CDR2 FQGNSA. CDR3 residues: CASKGQGVYEQYF. The CDR3 DNA reads as TGTGCCAGCAAGGGACAGGGGGTCTACGAGCAGTACTTC.

A single count supports this clone. The chain has TRBV6-5 and TRBJ1-6; 7 bases map to TRBD1. The CDR3 totals 15 residues. V dropped 6 bases and J dropped 9; count of bases not matched to a gene: 11. CDR1 and CDR2 (germline): MNHEY, SVGAGI. In nucleotides, the CDR3 is TGTGCCAGCAGAAGACAGGGTAGGGGATCTTCACCCCTCCACTTT. It codes for CASRRQGRGSSPLHF.

The chain couples TRBV11-2 to TRBJ2-1; 7 nucleotides agree with TRBD2. CDR1 and CDR2 from the germline V gene are SGHAT and FQNNGV. CDR3 length equals 16 residues. V trimming: 5 bases; J trimming: 7 bases; junction bases outside the gene matches: 14. The CDR3 sequence: CASSPLGGSSRNEQFF. DNA for the CDR3: TGTGCCAGCAGCCCCTTAGGCGGGAGCTCCCGGAATGAGCAGTTCTTC. Drawing the rest from reference TRBV11-2 and TRBJ2-1, the complete variable domain is EAGVAQSPRYKIIEKRQSVAFWCNPISGHATLYWYQQILGQGPKLLIQFQNNGVVDDSQLPKDRFSAERLKGVDSTLKIQPAKLEDSAVYLCASSPLGGSSRNEQFFGPGTRLTVL.

This clone has just one count. This rearrangement joins TRBV9 to TRBJ2-2; tentative D call: TRBD2 (6 bases). There are 13 residues in the CDR3. The V and J ends lost 2 bases and 6 bases respectively, with 8 bases between them. Looked up from germline, CDR1 is SGDLS and CDR2 is YYNGEE. The CDR3 nucleotides are TGTGCCAGCAGCGTCGCGGGACCCGGGGAGCTGTTTTTT. This gives the protein CASSVAGPGELFF.

This sequence joins TRBV27 and TRBJ1-2, with D possibly being TRBD1 (5 bases). Looked up from germline, CDR1 is MNHEY and CDR2 is SMNVEV (reference sequence). The CDR3 is 12 amino acids. V dropped 5 bases and J dropped 8 bases, with 12 bases sitting between them. CDR3 region: CASSQRGGGYTF. The CDR3, as DNA: TGTGCCAGCAGTCAACGCGGGGGAGGCTACACCTTC.

V gene TRBV5-1 combines with J gene TRBJ1-1; TRBD1 matches 7 bases. Germline trimming cut 0 bases from V and 5 bases from J; bases unmatched to any gene: 7. Germline V gene lookup returns CDR1 SGHRS and CDR2 YFSETQ. The CDR3 runs to 15 residues. CDR3 residues: CASSLGLGGNTEAFF. CDR3 DNA: TGCGCCAGCAGCTTGGGTTTAGGGGGCAATACTGAAGCTTTCTTT. Combining the CDR3 with reference TRBV5-1 and TRBJ1-1 gives the whole variable domain KAGVTQTPRYLIKTRGQQVTLSCSPISGHRSVSWYQQTPGQGLQFLFEYFSETQRNKGNFPGRFSGRQFSNSRSEMNVSTLELGDSALYLCASSLGLGGNTEAFFGQGTRLTVV.

The chain is built from TRBV19 and TRBJ2-3; 8 bases are shared with TRBD2. Germline lookup yields CDR1 LNHDA and CDR2 SQIVND (reference sequence). J gave up 5 bases and V 6 bases, and 1 base lay outside the gene matches. This CDR3 has 12 residues. The CDR3 bases are TGTGCCAGTAGCCTAGCGGGAGATACGCAGTATTTT. It is translated as CASSLAGDTQYF.

V usage is TRBV5-6 and J usage is TRBJ2-7; 11 nucleotides align to TRBD1. The CDR3 runs 15 residues. Germline-derived CDR1 and CDR2 are SGHDT and YYEEEE. V lost 3 bases, J lost 3 bases, and 5 bases stayed unmatched. The CDR3 nucleotides read TGTGCCAGCAGCTATGGGACAGGGGGGATCTACGAGCAGTACTTC. Its protein is CASSYGTGGIYEQYF.

CDR3 amino acids: CASRPTSGPYEQYF. The CDR3 coding sequence is TGTGCCAGCAGACCGACTAGCGGACCCTACGAGCAGTACTTC. The chain recombines TRBV2 with TRBJ2-7; TRBD2 matches at 9 bases. The CDR3 sequence is 14 residues long. CDR1 is SNHLY and CDR2 is FYNNEI in the germline V gene. Losses at the gene ends were 6 bases for V and 2 bases for J; bases not matched to a gene: 5. Based on the CDR3 plus reference TRBV2 and TRBJ2-7, the full variable domain is EPEVTQTPSHQVTQMGQEVILRCVPISNHLYFYWYRQILGQKVEFLVSFYNNEISEKSEIFDDQFSVERPDGSNFTLKIRSTKLEDSAMYFCASRPTSGPYEQYFGPGTRLTVT.

This CDR3 is CASSQGGVGYGYTF. The CDR3, as DNA: TGTGCCAGTAGTCAGGGGGGTGTAGGCTATGGCTACACCTTC. The gene calls are TRBV19 and TRBJ1-2; TRBD1 matches 7 bases. This CDR3 is 14 amino acids long. The V and J ends lost 5 bases and 4 bases, in that order; junction bases with no gene match: 7. The germline V gene has CDR1 LNHDA and CDR2 SQIVND (reference sequence).

The genes are TRBV7-9 and TRBJ1-4; no reliable D call. The CDR3 consists of 13 residues. Per germline, CDR1 SEHNR and CDR2 FQNEAQ (reference sequence). V was pared by 4 bases and J by 8 bases, with 11 bases between. CDR3 nucleotides: TGTGCCAGCAGCTCCGTGCTAGCGGAAAAACTGTTTTTT. It translates to CASSSVLAEKLFF.